The 11 T cell receptor beta chains in this list originate from one sample, sequenced in a study of blood T cells in healthy people across ages. A second about 6 to 11 cycle PCR used barcoded and J-beta primers. A single record per CDR3 protein comes from TCRdb applying MiXCR to the 5' RACE reads. The table shows hundreds of thousands of distinct CDR3 sequences, with under 30% occurring only once. The sequenced sample consisted of blood. The receptors here all came from a woman older than 75 in good health.

The chain joins TRBV12-3 or TRBV12-4 to TRBJ1-1; 8 nucleotides align to TRBD1. The V gene end was trimmed by 6 bases and the J gene end by 4 bases; junction bases not matched to a gene: 4. The CDR3 spans 13 residues. The DNA of the CDR3 is TGTGCCAGCAGGGAGCAGGGGGCCACTGAAGCTTTCTTT. It encodes CASREQGATEAFF.

The V and J genes are TRBV28 and TRBJ1-2, with D possibly matching TRBD1 (6 bases). Germline loops: CDR1 MDHEN, CDR2 SYDVKM. The V end lost 7 bases, the J end lost 4 bases, and 13 bases lay between the germline ends. This CDR3 contains 13 residues. CDR3 residues: CASMTGPSYGYTF. For the CDR3, the DNA is TGTGCCAGCATGACAGGTCCCTCCTATGGCTACACCTTC.

The chain has TRBV7-2 and TRBJ1-1, with D possibly matching TRBD1 (5 bases). V was pared by 2 bases and J by 3 bases, with 13 bases between. The CDR3 length is 15 residues. The germline CDR1 and CDR2 sequences are SGHTA and FQGNSA. Here the CDR3 DNA reads TGTGCCAGCAGCTTAACGATAGGGGAGTACACTGAAGCTTTCTTT. Protein sequence: CASSLTIGEYTEAFF.

The chain couples TRBV7-9 to TRBJ1-5, with TRBD1 as a possible D gene (6 bases). The CDR3 spans 14 residues. Germline values: CDR1 SEHNR, CDR2 FQNEAQ (reference sequence). V lost 4 bases, J lost 7 bases, and 14 bases lay in between. The CDR3 DNA is TGTGCCAGCAGCTCACAGGGAAACGGGCAGCCCCAGCATTTT. This encodes CASSSQGNGQPQHF.

CDR3 sequence (DNA): TGCAGCGTTGACAGGGGATCTAACTATGGCTACACCTTC. Translating it yields CSVDRGSNYGYTF. The chain couples TRBV29-1 to TRBJ1-2; TRBD1 might be the D (6 bases). V was trimmed by 3 bases and J by 0 bases, leaving 8 bases between them. The CDR3 spans 13 residues. Germline-derived CDR1 and CDR2 are SQVTM and ANQGSEA.

This clonotype was counted many times. The chain combines TRBV11-2 with TRBJ1-1; D ambiguous. This CDR3 spans 14 amino acids. Per germline, CDR1 SGHAT and CDR2 FQNNGV. Deletions cut 1 base from V and 8 bases from J, with 14 bases between. Here the CDR3 reads CASSLVPPTGEAFF. In nucleotides, the CDR3 is TGTGCCAGCAGCTTAGTACCCCCAACGGGCGAAGCTTTCTTT. Looking up the rest from reference TRBV11-2 and TRBJ1-1 gives the full variable domain: EAGVAQSPRYKIIEKRQSVAFWCNPISGHATLYWYQQILGQGPKLLIQFQNNGVVDDSQLPKDRFSAERLKGVDSTLKIQPAKLEDSAVYLCASSLVPPTGEAFFGQGTRLTVV.

This clonotype was observed many times. The V call is TRBV5-5, the J call TRBJ1-5; D possibly corresponds to TRBD1 (5 bases). Germline V gives CDR1 SGHKS, CDR2 YYEKEE (reference sequence). V lost 4 bases and J 3 bases, leaving 11 bases between the germline ends. The CDR3 has 14 residues. For the CDR3, the DNA is TGTGCCAGCAGCCTCAAGGGGACCAATCAGCCCCAGCATTTT. Its translation is CASSLKGTNQPQHF.

This clonotype was seen ten or more times. This sequence joins TRBV12-3 or TRBV12-4 and TRBJ1-5; 9 nucleotides match TRBD1. The CDR3 has 15 residues. J lost 3 bases, V lost 5 bases, and 5 bases had no gene match. The CDR3 spells CASSLGQGINQPQHF. The CDR3 coding sequence is TGTGCCAGCAGTCTGGGACAGGGAATCAATCAGCCCCAGCATTTT.

The chain employs TRBV30 and TRBJ1-1; weak D call: TRBD1 (5 bases). CDR3 length equals 14 residues. V lost 0 bases and J 1 base, leaving 9 bases between the germline ends. The germline V gene has CDR1 GTSNPN and CDR2 SVGIG (reference sequence). This chain's CDR3 is CAWSVTGGNTEAFF. The CDR3 region has the DNA TGTGCCTGGAGTGTAACCGGGGGGAACACTGAAGCTTTCTTT.

The rearrangement joins TRBV7-2 to TRBJ1-3, with 8 bases identical to TRBD1. Germline CDR1 SGHTA, CDR2 FQGNSA. The J segment lost 5 bases and the V segment lost 5 bases, leaving 8 bases of the junction unmatched. The CDR3 runs to 15 residues. CDR3 bases: TGTGCCAGCAGCATGGGACAGGATCGAAGAAACACCATATATTTT. It translates to CASSMGQDRRNTIYF.

This clonotype came up a few times. The chain is built from TRBV5-1 and TRBJ2-2; 9 bases align to TRBD2. CDR3 size: 15 residues. The V gene end was trimmed by 1 base and the J gene end by 4 bases; junction bases not matched to a gene: 2. The germline gives CDR1 SGHRS, CDR2 YFSETQ. This CDR3 reads CASSLIAGATGELFF. The CDR3 coding sequence is TGCGCCAGCAGCTTGATAGCGGGGGCCACCGGGGAGCTGTTTTTT.